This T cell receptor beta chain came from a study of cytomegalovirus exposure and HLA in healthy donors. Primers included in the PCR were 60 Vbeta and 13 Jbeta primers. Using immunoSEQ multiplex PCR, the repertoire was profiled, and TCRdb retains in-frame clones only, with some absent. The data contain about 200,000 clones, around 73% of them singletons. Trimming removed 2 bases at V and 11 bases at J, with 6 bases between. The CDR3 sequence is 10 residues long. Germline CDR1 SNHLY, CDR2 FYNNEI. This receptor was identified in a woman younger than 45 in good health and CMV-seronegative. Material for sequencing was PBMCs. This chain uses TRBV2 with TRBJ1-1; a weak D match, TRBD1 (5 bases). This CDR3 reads CASSERGAFF. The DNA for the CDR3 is TGTGCCAGCAGTGAACGGGGGGCTTTCTTT.